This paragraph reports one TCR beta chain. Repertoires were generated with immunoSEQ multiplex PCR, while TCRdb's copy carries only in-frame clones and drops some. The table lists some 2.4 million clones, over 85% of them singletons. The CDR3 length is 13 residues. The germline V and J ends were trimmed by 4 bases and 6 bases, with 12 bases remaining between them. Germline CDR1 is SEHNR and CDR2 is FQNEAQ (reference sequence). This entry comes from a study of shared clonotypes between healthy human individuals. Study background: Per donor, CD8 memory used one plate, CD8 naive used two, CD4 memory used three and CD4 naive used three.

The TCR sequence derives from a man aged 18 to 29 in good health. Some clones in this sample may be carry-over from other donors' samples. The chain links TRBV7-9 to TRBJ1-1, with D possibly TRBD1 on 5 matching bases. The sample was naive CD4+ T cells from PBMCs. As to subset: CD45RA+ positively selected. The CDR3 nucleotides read TGTGCCAGCAGCTGGAGTTCAGGGCCTGAAGCTTTCTTT. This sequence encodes CASSWSSGPEAFF.